Listed below are T cell receptor beta chains from one sample, sequenced in a study of T cells in Graves' hyperthyroidism and ophthalmopathy. TCRdb analysed the multiplex PCR reads with MiXCR anew, one entry per CDR3 protein. The sample lists 45,000 to 55,000 distinct CDR3 sequences, approximately 53% seen once, with 34% in the top ten. The sample was peripheral blood or thyroid tissue (not recorded which). These receptors were taken from a man in his late teens or twenties with Graves' hyperthyroidism. CDR3s include the opening cysteine and the closing phenylalanine or tryptophan. Each record gives: CDR3 protein, CDR3 DNA, V gene, J gene, CDR3 length, clone size, D gene. A D gene is named only where the DNA matches it firmly. A row's size may be missing; if present it is once, few, many or a size class.

cdr3_aa: CASSAITGTGTQYF; cdr3_nt: TGTGCCAGCAGCGCTATAACCGGGACAGGGACGCAGTATTTT; v_call: TRBV2; j_call: TRBJ2-3; cdr3_length: 14; clone_size: many; d_call: TRBD1
cdr3_aa: CASSIATSGYEQYF; cdr3_nt: TGTGCCAGCAGCATCGCGACTAGCGGGTACGAGCAGTACTTC; v_call: TRBV7-2; j_call: TRBJ2-7; cdr3_length: 14; clone_size: NA; d_call: TRBD2
cdr3_aa: CATSREGEAFF; cdr3_nt: TGTGCCACCAGCAGAGAGGGTGAAGCTTTCTTT; v_call: TRBV15; j_call: TRBJ1-1; cdr3_length: 11; clone_size: NA; d_call: NA
cdr3_aa: CASSEVGQGTQYF; cdr3_nt: TGTGCCAGCAGTGAGGTCGGACAGGGGACCCAGTACTTC; v_call: TRBV6-1; j_call: TRBJ2-5; cdr3_length: 13; clone_size: many; d_call: TRBD1
cdr3_aa: CASSLEASGSHTGELFF; cdr3_nt: TGTGCCAGCAGCTTAGAGGCTAGCGGGAGTCACACCGGGGAGCTGTTTTTT; v_call: TRBV7-8; j_call: TRBJ2-2; cdr3_length: 17; clone_size: NA; d_call: TRBD2
cdr3_aa: CASSLESGGGYTF; cdr3_nt: TGTGCCAGCAGCTTGGAGAGCGGGGGGGGCTACACCTTC; v_call: TRBV7-2; j_call: TRBJ1-2; cdr3_length: 13; clone_size: NA; d_call: NA
cdr3_aa: CASSDFSGYTF; cdr3_nt: TGTGCCAGCAGTGATTTTAGTGGCTACACCTTC; v_call: TRBV2; j_call: TRBJ1-2; cdr3_length: 11; clone_size: many; d_call: NA
cdr3_aa: CASSLEPQETQYF; cdr3_nt: TGTGCCAGCAGCTTAGAGCCACAAGAGACCCAGTACTTC; v_call: TRBV7-8; j_call: TRBJ2-5; cdr3_length: 13; clone_size: NA; d_call: NA
cdr3_aa: CASSSRVNAEAFF; cdr3_nt: TGTGCCAGCAGCTCCAGGGTGAACGCTGAAGCCTTCTTT; v_call: TRBV7-2; j_call: TRBJ1-1; cdr3_length: 13; clone_size: NA; d_call: NA
cdr3_aa: CASSPRGGRSVGPENSPLHF; cdr3_nt: TGTGCCAGCAGCCCCAGAGGGGGGCGCAGCGTAGGACCGGAAAATTCACCCCTCCACTTT; v_call: TRBV7-2; j_call: TRBJ1-6; cdr3_length: 20; clone_size: NA; d_call: NA
cdr3_aa: CAISESESGATGPHKHRYTF; cdr3_nt: TGTGCCATCAGTGAGTCAGAATCTGGGGCTACGGGGCCGCACAAGCATCGCTACACCTTC; v_call: TRBV10-3; j_call: TRBJ1-2; cdr3_length: 20; clone_size: NA; d_call: NA
cdr3_aa: CAISTGDSRFPYEQYF; cdr3_nt: TGTGCCATCAGTACAGGGGATTCACGGTTCCCTTACGAGCAGTACTTC; v_call: TRBV10-3; j_call: TRBJ2-7; cdr3_length: 16; clone_size: NA; d_call: TRBD1
cdr3_aa: CSVVLGTGENQPQHF; cdr3_nt: TGCAGCGTTGTGCTGGGGACAGGGGAAAATCAGCCCCAGCATTTT; v_call: TRBV29-1; j_call: TRBJ1-5; cdr3_length: 15; clone_size: once; d_call: TRBD1
cdr3_aa: CASGLVMAGGGELSF; cdr3_nt: TGTGCCAGCGGCTTAGTAATGGCTGGCGGCGGGGAGCTGTCTTTT; v_call: TRBV7-2; j_call: TRBJ2-2; cdr3_length: 15; clone_size: NA; d_call: NA
cdr3_aa: CATSRRQNTEAFF; cdr3_nt: TGTGCCACCAGCAGACGACAGAACACTGAAGCTTTCTTT; v_call: TRBV15; j_call: TRBJ1-1; cdr3_length: 13; clone_size: few; d_call: NA
cdr3_aa: CASSGPGQGYEQYF; cdr3_nt: TGTGCCAGCAGTGGACCGGGACAGGGCTACGAGCAGTACTTC; v_call: TRBV2; j_call: TRBJ2-7; cdr3_length: 14; clone_size: NA; d_call: TRBD1
cdr3_aa: CASSQEAQIAYEQYF; cdr3_nt: TGCGCCAGCAGCCAAGAAGCCCAGATCGCCTACGAGCAGTACTTC; v_call: TRBV4-3; j_call: TRBJ2-7; cdr3_length: 15; clone_size: many; d_call: NA
cdr3_aa: CASSEGGITTDTQYF; cdr3_nt: TGTGCCAGCAGTGAGGGCGGAATCACCACAGATACGCAGTATTTT; v_call: TRBV2; j_call: TRBJ2-3; cdr3_length: 15; clone_size: many; d_call: NA
cdr3_aa: CASRGTGDSNQPQHF; cdr3_nt: TGTGCCAGCAGGGGGACAGGGGATAGCAATCAGCCCCAGCATTTT; v_call: TRBV2; j_call: TRBJ1-5; cdr3_length: 15; clone_size: NA; d_call: TRBD1
cdr3_aa: CATRTGTDGYTF; cdr3_nt: TGTGCCACCCGGACAGGGACTGATGGCTACACCTTC; v_call: TRBV10-3; j_call: TRBJ1-2; cdr3_length: 12; clone_size: few; d_call: TRBD1
cdr3_aa: CGVALGGETQYF; cdr3_nt: TGCGGCGTTGCGTTGGGGGGAGAGACCCAGTACTTC; v_call: TRBV29-1; j_call: TRBJ2-5; cdr3_length: 12; clone_size: NA; d_call: NA
cdr3_aa: CSARDLDRGNYEQYF; cdr3_nt: TGCAGTGCTAGAGATCTCGATAGGGGGAACTACGAGCAGTACTTC; v_call: TRBV20-1; j_call: TRBJ2-7; cdr3_length: 15; clone_size: NA; d_call: NA
cdr3_aa: CASSSRIAGGRGQETQYF; cdr3_nt: TGTGCCAGCAGCTCCCGGATAGCGGGAGGGCGAGGGCAAGAGACCCAGTACTTC; v_call: TRBV2; j_call: TRBJ2-5; cdr3_length: 18; clone_size: NA; d_call: TRBD2
cdr3_aa: CASSLAVEQGTQYF; cdr3_nt: TGTGCCAGCAGCTTGGCGGTAGAACAGGGGACCCAGTACTTC; v_call: TRBV5-5; j_call: TRBJ2-5; cdr3_length: 14; clone_size: many; d_call: NA
cdr3_aa: CASSPGQSSGNTIYF; cdr3_nt: TGTGCCAGCAGCCCGGGACAGAGCTCTGGAAACACCATATATTTT; v_call: TRBV7-9; j_call: TRBJ1-3; cdr3_length: 15; clone_size: NA; d_call: TRBD1
cdr3_aa: CSARETGTYGYTF; cdr3_nt: TGCAGTGCTAGGGAGACAGGGACCTATGGCTACACCTTC; v_call: TRBV20-1; j_call: TRBJ1-2; cdr3_length: 13; clone_size: NA; d_call: TRBD1
cdr3_aa: CPSTVSVPYEQYF; cdr3_nt: TGTCCCAGCACCGTCTCGGTACCCTACGAGCAGTACTTC; v_call: TRBV7-9; j_call: TRBJ2-7; cdr3_length: 13; clone_size: NA; d_call: NA
cdr3_aa: CASSQGTGTDGYTF; cdr3_nt: TGTGCCAGCAGCCAAGGGACAGGGACTGATGGCTACACCTTC; v_call: TRBV7-8; j_call: TRBJ1-2; cdr3_length: 14; clone_size: NA; d_call: TRBD1
cdr3_aa: CSARDGKGGKAYEQYF; cdr3_nt: TGCAGTGCTAGAGATGGGAAGGGGGGGAAGGCCTACGAGCAGTACTTC; v_call: TRBV20-1; j_call: TRBJ2-7; cdr3_length: 16; clone_size: many; d_call: NA
cdr3_aa: CASSLPGQEYEQYF; cdr3_nt: TGTGCCAGCAGCTTGCCGGGACAGGAATACGAGCAGTACTTC; v_call: TRBV7-9; j_call: TRBJ2-7; cdr3_length: 14; clone_size: many; d_call: TRBD1
cdr3_aa: CAGSLGQGNIETQYF; cdr3_nt: TGTGCCGGCAGCCTGGGACAGGGCAACATCGAGACCCAGTACTTC; v_call: TRBV7-8; j_call: TRBJ2-5; cdr3_length: 15; clone_size: NA; d_call: TRBD1
cdr3_aa: CSAGQGARVNTEAFF; cdr3_nt: TGCAGCGCCGGACAGGGGGCGCGGGTTAACACTGAAGCTTTCTTT; v_call: TRBV29-1; j_call: TRBJ1-1; cdr3_length: 15; clone_size: NA; d_call: TRBD1
cdr3_aa: CSALADQETQYF; cdr3_nt: TGCAGCGCCTTAGCGGACCAAGAGACCCAGTACTTC; v_call: TRBV29-1; j_call: TRBJ2-5; cdr3_length: 12; clone_size: medium-sized; d_call: NA
cdr3_aa: CASSSTTGNQPQHF; cdr3_nt: TGTGCCAGCAGTTCCACTACAGGGAATCAGCCCCAGCATTTT; v_call: TRBV27; j_call: TRBJ1-5; cdr3_length: 14; clone_size: many; d_call: NA
cdr3_aa: CASTDRVETQYF; cdr3_nt: TGTGCCAGCACGGACAGGGTCGAGACCCAGTACTTC; v_call: TRBV7-9; j_call: TRBJ2-5; cdr3_length: 12; clone_size: medium-sized; d_call: TRBD1
cdr3_aa: CASSVASGINTIYF; cdr3_nt: TGTGCCAGCAGCGTAGCTTCGGGGATCAACACCATATATTTT; v_call: TRBV9; j_call: TRBJ1-3; cdr3_length: 14; clone_size: many; d_call: NA
cdr3_aa: CSVLPGGEQYF; cdr3_nt: TGCAGCGTGCTACCAGGGGGGGAGCAGTACTTC; v_call: TRBV29-1; j_call: TRBJ2-7; cdr3_length: 11; clone_size: NA; d_call: NA
cdr3_aa: CATSATDGNYGYTF; cdr3_nt: TGTGCCACCAGTGCCACGGACGGTAACTATGGCTACACCTTC; v_call: TRBV24-1; j_call: TRBJ1-2; cdr3_length: 14; clone_size: NA; d_call: NA
cdr3_aa: CAISESLIAGVSYEQYF; cdr3_nt: TGTGCCATCAGTGAGTCGTTGATAGCGGGAGTTTCCTACGAGCAGTACTTC; v_call: TRBV10-3; j_call: TRBJ2-7; cdr3_length: 17; clone_size: NA; d_call: TRBD2
cdr3_aa: CASSQAGGHLGGEQYF; cdr3_nt: TGTGCCAGCAGCCAAGCTGGGGGGCACCTCGGGGGGGAGCAGTACTTC; v_call: TRBV27; j_call: TRBJ2-7; cdr3_length: 16; clone_size: many; d_call: NA
cdr3_aa: CASSLGDRAGYEQYF; cdr3_nt: TGCGCCAGCAGCTTGGGGGACAGGGCAGGCTACGAGCAGTACTTC; v_call: TRBV5-1; j_call: TRBJ2-7; cdr3_length: 15; clone_size: many; d_call: TRBD1
cdr3_aa: CASSSPGQGRYEQYF; cdr3_nt: TGCGCCAGCAGCTCGCCGGGACAGGGACGGTACGAGCAGTACTTC; v_call: TRBV5-1; j_call: TRBJ2-7; cdr3_length: 15; clone_size: many; d_call: TRBD1